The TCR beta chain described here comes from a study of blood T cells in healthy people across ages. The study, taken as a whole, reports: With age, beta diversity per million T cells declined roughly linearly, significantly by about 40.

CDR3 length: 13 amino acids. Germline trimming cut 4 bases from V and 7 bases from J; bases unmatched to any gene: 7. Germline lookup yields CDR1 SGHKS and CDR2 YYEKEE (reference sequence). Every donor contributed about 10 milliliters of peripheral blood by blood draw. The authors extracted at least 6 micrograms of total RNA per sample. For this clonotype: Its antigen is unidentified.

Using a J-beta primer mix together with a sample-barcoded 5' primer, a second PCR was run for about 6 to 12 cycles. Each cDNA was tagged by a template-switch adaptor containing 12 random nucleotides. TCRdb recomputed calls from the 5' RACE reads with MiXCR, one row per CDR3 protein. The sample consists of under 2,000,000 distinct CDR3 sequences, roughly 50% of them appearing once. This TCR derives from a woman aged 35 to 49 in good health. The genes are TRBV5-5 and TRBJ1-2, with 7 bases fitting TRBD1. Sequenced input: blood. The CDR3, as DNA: TGTGCCAGCAGCCGACAGGGAGACTCTGGCTACACCTTC. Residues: CASSRQGDSGYTF.